These 5 T cell receptor beta chains were sequenced from one sample in a study of blood T cells in healthy people across ages. Then a second PCR, running roughly 6 to 11 cycles, was carried out with a sample-barcoded 5' primer and a J-beta primer mix. TCRdb reanalysed the 5' RACE reads using MiXCR and keeps one entry per CDR3 protein. The data contain about 640,000 distinct CDR3 sequences, less than 35% of them singletons. The specimen sequenced was blood. These receptors were taken from a woman aged 80 or older in good health.

In its sample, this clonotype was seen many times. V is TRBV7-9 and J is TRBJ2-1; D gene ambiguous. The CDR3 is made up of 13 amino acids. Germline CDR1 and CDR2: SEHNR and FQNEAQ (reference sequence). V was trimmed by 3 bases and J by 6 bases, leaving 9 bases between them. Here the CDR3 reads CASSLGSANEQFF. The CDR3 nucleotides are TGTGCCAGCAGCTTGGGCAGCGCCAATGAGCAGTTCTTC.

The CDR3 loop reads CASSLGHRGLGDEQFF. Here the CDR3 DNA reads TGTGCCAGCAGCTTAGGTCACAGGGGATTGGGGGATGAGCAGTTCTTC. The chain joins TRBV11-3 to TRBJ2-1, with 7 nucleotides matching TRBD1. This CDR3 comprises 16 residues. CDR1 is SGHNT, CDR2 YENEEA, per germline. Trimming removed 1 base from V and 8 bases from J; junction bases left unmatched: 11.

This clonotype was counted ten times or more. This rearrangement joins TRBV7-9 to TRBJ1-1; 9 bases line up with TRBD1. V dropped 4 bases and J dropped 3; count of bases not matched to a gene: 12. The CDR3 is 17 residues long. CDR1 and CDR2 from the germline V gene are SEHNR and FQNEAQ (reference sequence). Written as DNA, the CDR3 is TGTGCCAGCAGCTCCGGACAGGGGCGTAGAGTGTACACTGAAGCTTTCTTT. Its protein product is CASSSGQGRRVYTEAFF.

The CDR3: CASSHGADNSPLHF. The CDR3 bases are TGTGCCAGCAGCCACGGGGCCGACAATTCACCCCTCCACTTT. The chain uses TRBV3-1 and TRBJ1-6; possibly TRBD1 for D (5 bases). Germline CDR1 and CDR2: LGHDT and YNNKEL (reference sequence). Trimming took off 3 bases at V and 7 bases at J, with 10 bases between the two ends. The CDR3 sequence is 14 residues long. Complete variable domain (other parts from reference TRBV3-1 and TRBJ1-6): DTAVSQTPKYLVTQMGNDKSIKCEQNLGHDTMYWYKQDSKKFLKIMFSYNNKELIINETVPNRFSPKSPDKAHLNLHINSLELGDSAVYFCASSHGADNSPLHFGNGTRLTVT.

This clonotype has just a few counts. The rearrangement links TRBV12-3 or TRBV12-4 to TRBJ1-1; D ambiguous. The length of the CDR3 is 14 residues. V was pared by 2 bases and J by 1 base, with 8 bases between. The CDR3 DNA reads TGTGCCAGCAGTTTAAACTTAAAGAACACTGAAGCTTTCTTT. Translation: CASSLNLKNTEAFF.